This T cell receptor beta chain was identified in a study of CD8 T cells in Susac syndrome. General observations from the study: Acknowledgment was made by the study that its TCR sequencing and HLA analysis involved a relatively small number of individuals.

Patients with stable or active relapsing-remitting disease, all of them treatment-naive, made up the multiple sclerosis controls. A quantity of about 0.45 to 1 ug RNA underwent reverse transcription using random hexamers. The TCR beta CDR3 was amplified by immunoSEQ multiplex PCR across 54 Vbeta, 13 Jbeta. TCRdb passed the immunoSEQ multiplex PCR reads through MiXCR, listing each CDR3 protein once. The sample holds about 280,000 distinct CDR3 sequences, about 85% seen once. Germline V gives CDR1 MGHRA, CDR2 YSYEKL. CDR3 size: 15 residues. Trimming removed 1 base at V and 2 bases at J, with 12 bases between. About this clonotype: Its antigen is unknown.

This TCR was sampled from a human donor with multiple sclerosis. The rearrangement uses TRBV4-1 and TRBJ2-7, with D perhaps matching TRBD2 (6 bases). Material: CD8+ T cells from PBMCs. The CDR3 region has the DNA TGCGCCAGCAGCCAAGCCAGCGGGTATACCTACGAGCAGTACTTC. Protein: CASSQASGYTYEQYF.